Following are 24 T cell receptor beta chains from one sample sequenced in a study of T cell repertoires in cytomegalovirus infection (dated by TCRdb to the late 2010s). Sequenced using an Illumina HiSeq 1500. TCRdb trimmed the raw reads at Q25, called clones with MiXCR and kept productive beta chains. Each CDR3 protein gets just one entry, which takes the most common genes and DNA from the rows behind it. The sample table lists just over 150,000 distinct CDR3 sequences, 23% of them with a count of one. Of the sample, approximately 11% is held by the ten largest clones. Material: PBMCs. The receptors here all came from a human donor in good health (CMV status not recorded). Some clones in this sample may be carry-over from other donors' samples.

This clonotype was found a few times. The CDR3 nucleotides are TGTGCCTGGTCTCTGGGGGGACGAAACACCATATATTTT. This codes for CAWSLGGRNTIYF. The rearrangement links TRBV30 to TRBJ1-3; a weak D match, TRBD1 (5 bases). This CDR3 is 13 amino acids long. Germline V lookup: CDR1 GTSNPN, CDR2 SVGIG (reference sequence). V lost 5 bases and J 5 bases, leaving 13 bases between the germline ends.

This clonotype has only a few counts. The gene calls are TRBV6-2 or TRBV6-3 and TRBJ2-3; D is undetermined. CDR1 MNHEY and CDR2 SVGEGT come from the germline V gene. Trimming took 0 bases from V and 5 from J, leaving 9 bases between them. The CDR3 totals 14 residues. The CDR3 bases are TGTGCCAGCAGTTACTCTAGTTTCAGAGATACGCAGTATTTT. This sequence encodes CASSYSSFRDTQYF.

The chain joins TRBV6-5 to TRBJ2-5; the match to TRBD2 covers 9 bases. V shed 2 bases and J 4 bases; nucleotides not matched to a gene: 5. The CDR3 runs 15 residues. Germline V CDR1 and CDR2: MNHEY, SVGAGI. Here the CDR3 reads CASSYGLAGPETQYF. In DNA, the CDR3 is TGTGCCAGCAGTTACGGCCTAGCGGGACCAGAGACCCAGTACTTC.

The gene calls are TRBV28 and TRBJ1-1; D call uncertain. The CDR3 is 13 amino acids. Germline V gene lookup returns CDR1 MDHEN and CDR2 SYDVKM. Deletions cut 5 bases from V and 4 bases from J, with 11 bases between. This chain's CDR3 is CASSVSWGTEAFF. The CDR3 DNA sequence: TGTGCCAGCAGTGTCTCGTGGGGCACTGAAGCTTTCTTT.

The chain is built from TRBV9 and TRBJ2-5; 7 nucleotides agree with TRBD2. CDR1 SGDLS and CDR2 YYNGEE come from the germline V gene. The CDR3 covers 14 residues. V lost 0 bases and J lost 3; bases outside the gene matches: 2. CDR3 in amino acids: CASSVEGREETQYF. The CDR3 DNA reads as TGTGCCAGCAGCGTAGAGGGGAGGGAAGAGACCCAGTACTTC.

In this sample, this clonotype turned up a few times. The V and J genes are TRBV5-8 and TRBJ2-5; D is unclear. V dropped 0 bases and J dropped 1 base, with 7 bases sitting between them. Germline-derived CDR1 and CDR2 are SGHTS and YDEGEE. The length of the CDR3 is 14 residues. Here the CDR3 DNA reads TGTGCCAGCAGCTTGGAACATATCCAAGAGACCCAGTACTTC. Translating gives CASSLEHIQETQYF.

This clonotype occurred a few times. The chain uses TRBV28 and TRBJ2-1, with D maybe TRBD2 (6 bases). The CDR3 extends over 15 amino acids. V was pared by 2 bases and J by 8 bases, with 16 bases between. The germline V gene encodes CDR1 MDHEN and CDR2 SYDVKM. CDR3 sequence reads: CASSLPVVGGHEQFF. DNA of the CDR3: TGTGCCAGCAGTTTACCCGTTGTGGGGGGTCATGAGCAGTTCTTC.

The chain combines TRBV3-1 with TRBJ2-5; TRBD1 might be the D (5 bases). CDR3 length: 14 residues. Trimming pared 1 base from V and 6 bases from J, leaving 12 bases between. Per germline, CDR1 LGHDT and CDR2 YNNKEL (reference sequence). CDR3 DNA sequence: TGTGCCAGCAGCCAAGCCGGCCAGGGTCAGACCCAGTACTTC. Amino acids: CASSQAGQGQTQYF.

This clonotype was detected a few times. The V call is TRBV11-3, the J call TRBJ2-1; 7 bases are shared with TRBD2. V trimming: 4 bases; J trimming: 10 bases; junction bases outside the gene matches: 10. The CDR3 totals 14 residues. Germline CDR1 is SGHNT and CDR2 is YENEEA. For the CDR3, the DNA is TGTGCCAGCAGCTCCGGGACTACCTCGGGGGAGCAGTTCTTC. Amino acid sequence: CASSSGTTSGEQFF.

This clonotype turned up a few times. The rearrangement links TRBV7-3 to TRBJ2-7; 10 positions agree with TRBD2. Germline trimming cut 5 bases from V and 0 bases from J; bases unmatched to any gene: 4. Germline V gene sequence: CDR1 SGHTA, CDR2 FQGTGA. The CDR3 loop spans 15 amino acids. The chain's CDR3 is CASSLLAGSSYEQYF. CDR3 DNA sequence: TGTGCCAGCAGCCTACTAGCGGGGAGCTCCTACGAGCAGTACTTC.

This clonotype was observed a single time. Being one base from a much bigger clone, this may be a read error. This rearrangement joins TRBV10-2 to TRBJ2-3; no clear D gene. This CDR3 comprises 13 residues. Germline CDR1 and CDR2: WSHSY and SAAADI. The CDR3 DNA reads TGTGCCAGCAGCCCTTTCCCTGGAGATACGCAGTATTTT. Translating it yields CASSPFPGDTQYF.

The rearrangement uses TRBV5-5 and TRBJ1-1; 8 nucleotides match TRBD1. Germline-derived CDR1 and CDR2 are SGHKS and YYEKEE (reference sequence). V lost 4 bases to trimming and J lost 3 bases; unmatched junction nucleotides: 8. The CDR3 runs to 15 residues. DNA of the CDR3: TGTGCCAGCAGCCGGGGCAGGGGGCAGGACACTGAAGCTTTCTTT. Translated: CASSRGRGQDTEAFF.

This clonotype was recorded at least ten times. Here the CDR3 DNA reads TGTGCCAGCAGCTACGCGGGGAACTACAATGAGCAGTTCTTC. It translates to CASSYAGNYNEQFF. The chain recombines TRBV7-2 with TRBJ2-1; TRBD2 is a possible D gene (6 bases). Germline-derived CDR1 and CDR2 are SGHTA and FQGNSA. This CDR3 is built from 14 residues. Trimming took 4 bases from V and 3 from J, leaving 10 bases between them.

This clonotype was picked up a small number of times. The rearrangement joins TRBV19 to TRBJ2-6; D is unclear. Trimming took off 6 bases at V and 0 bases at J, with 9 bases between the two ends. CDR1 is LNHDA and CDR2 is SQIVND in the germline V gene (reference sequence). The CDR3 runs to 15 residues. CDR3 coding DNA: TGTGCCAGTAGCGCAGACTCCTCTGGGGCCAACGTCCTGACTTTC. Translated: CASSADSSGANVLTF.

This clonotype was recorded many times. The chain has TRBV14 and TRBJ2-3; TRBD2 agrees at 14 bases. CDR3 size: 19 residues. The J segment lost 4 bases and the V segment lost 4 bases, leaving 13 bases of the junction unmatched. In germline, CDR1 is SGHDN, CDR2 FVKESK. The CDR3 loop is CASSPGLAGVLRSADTQYF. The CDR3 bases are TGTGCCAGCAGCCCGGGACTAGCGGGAGTCCTCCGGAGCGCAGATACGCAGTATTTT. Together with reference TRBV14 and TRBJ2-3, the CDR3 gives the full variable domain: EAGVTQFPSHSVIEKGQTVTLRCDPISGHDNLYWYRRVMGKEIKFLLHFVKESKQDESGMPNNRFLAERTGGTYSTLKVQPAELEDSGVYFCASSPGLAGVLRSADTQYFGPGTRLTVL.

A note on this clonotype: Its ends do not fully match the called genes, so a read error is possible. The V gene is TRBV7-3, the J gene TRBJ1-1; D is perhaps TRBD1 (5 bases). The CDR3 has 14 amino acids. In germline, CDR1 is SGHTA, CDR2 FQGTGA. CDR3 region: CASSSLGTYTVAFF. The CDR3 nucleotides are TGTGCCAGCAGCTCCCTCGGGACCTACACTGTAGCTTTCTTT.

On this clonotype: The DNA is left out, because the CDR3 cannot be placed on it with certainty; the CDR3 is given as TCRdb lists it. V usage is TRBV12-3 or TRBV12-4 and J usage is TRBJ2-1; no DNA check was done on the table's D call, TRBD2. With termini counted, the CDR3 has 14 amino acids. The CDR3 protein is CASILAGSHNEQFF.

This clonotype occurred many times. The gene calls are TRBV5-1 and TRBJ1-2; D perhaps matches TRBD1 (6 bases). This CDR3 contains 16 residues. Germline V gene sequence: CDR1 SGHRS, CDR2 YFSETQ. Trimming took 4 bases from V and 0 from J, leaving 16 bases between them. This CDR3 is CASSEYPGVPNYGYTF. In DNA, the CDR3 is TGCGCCAGCAGCGAATATCCAGGGGTCCCTAACTATGGCTACACCTTC.

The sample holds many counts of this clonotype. CDR3 sequence (DNA): TGTGCCAGCAGCTTGTTTTCACGGGGGGCAGGGGCAGATACGCAGTATTTT. Residues: CASSLFSRGAGADTQYF. This chain connects TRBV7-8 to TRBJ2-3, with TRBD2 as a possible D gene (7 bases). CDR3 length: 17 residues. Per germline, CDR1 SGHVS and CDR2 FQNEAQ. Trimming cost V 3 bases and J 4 bases, with 20 bases left between them. Variable domain in full (rest from reference TRBV7-8 and TRBJ2-3): GAGVSQSPRYKVAKRGQDVALRCDPISGHVSLFWYQQALGQGPEFLTYFQNEAQLDKSGLPSDRFFAERPEGSVSTLKIQRTQQEDSAVYLCASSLFSRGAGADTQYFGPGTRLTVL.

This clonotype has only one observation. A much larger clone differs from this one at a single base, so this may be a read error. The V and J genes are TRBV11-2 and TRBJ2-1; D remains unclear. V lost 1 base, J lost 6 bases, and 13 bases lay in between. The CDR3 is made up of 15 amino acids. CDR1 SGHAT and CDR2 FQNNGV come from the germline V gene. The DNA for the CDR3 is TGTGCCAGCAGCTTAGTTTGGCTGGATTCCAATGAGCAGTTCTTC. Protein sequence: CASSLVWLDSNEQFF.

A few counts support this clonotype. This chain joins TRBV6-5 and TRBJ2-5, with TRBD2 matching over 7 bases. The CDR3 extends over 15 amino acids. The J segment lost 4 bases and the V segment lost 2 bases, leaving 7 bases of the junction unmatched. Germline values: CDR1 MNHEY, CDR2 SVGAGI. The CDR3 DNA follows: TGTGCCAGCAGTTACCGATCCCCGGGAGGAGAGACCCAGTACTTC. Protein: CASSYRSPGGETQYF.

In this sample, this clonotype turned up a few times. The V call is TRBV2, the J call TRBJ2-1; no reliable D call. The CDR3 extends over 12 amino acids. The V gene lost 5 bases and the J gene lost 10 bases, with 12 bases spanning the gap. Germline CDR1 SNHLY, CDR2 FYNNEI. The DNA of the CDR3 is TGTGCCAGCAGTCCACACGGCTCAGAGCAGTTCTTC. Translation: CASSPHGSEQFF.

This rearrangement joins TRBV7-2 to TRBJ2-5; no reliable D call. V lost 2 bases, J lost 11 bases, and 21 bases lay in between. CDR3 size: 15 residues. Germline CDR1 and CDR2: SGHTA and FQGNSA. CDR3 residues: CASSLTAATQEPQYF. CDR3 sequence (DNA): TGTGCCAGCAGCTTAACCGCGGCAACCCAAGAGCCTCAGTACTTC.

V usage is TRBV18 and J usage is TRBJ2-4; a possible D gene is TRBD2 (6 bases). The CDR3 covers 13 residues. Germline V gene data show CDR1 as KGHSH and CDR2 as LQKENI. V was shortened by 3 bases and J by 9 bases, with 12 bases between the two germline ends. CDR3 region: CASSPPRGSIQYF. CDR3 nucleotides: TGTGCCAGCTCACCCCCCCGGGGGAGCATTCAGTACTTC.